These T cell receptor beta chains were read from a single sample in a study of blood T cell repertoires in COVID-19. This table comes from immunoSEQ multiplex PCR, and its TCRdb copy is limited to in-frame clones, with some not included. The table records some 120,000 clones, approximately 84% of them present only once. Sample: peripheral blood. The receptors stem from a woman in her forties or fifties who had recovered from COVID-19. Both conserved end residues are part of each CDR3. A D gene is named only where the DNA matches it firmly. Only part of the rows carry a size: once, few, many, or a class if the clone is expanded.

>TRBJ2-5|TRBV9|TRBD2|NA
TGTGCCAGCAGCATTGGGACTAGCGGGGTCGAAGAGACCCAGTACTTC
CASSIGTSGVEETQYF
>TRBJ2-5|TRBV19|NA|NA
TGTGCCAGTACGTCTTCCGGCAGGGGGCTAGCGGGACGTCCCGAGACCCAGTACTTC
CASTSSGRGLAGRPETQYF
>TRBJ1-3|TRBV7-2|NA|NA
TGTGCCAGCAGCTTTTCCTCAGCGGGCTCTGGAAACACCATATATTTT
CASSFSSAGSGNTIYF
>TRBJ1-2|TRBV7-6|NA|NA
TGTGCCAGCAGCTTAGCCCCGAGTGTGGATAGGAGCTATGGCTACACCTTC
CASSLAPSVDRSYGYTF
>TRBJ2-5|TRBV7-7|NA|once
TGTGCCAGCAGCTTAGCGGGGCCAGAGACCCAGTACTTC
CASSLAGPETQYF
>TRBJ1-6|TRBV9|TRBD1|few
TGTGCCAGCAGCGTAGTACCCCATAGTCCGGGACAGGGTCACCTCCACTTT
CASSVVPHSPGQGHLHF
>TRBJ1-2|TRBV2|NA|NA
TGTGCCAGCAGTGCGCGTGGCAGCGATTATGGCTACACCTTC
CASSARGSDYGYTF
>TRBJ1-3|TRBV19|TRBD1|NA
TGTGCCAGTAGTATAGACGACAGGGGGAGCTCTGGAAACACCATATATTTT
CASSIDDRGSSGNTIYF
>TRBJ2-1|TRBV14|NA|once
TGTGCCAGCAGCCCGTTTTTTTGGGCGGGGAAGAACAATGAGCAGTTCTTC
CASSPFFWAGKNNEQFF
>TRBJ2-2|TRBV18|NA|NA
TGTGCCAGCTCACCGGCTACCGGGGAGCTGTTTTTT
CASSPATGELFF
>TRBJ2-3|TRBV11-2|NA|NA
TGTGCCAGCAGCTTAGGGACGCGGGGACAGACAGATACGCAGTATTTT
CASSLGTRGQTDTQYF
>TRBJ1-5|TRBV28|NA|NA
TGTGCCAGCAGTTTAGGCACGTTCAGGGCAAATCAGCCCCAGCATTTT
CASSLGTFRANQPQHF
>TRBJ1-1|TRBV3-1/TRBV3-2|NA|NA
TGTGCCAGCAGCTCAACGGTGACTAACACTGAAGCTTTCTTT
CASSSTVTNTEAFF
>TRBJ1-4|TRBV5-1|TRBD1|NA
TGCGCCAGCAGCCATGCCGGGACAGGGGGCCGGGAAAAACTGTTTTTT
CASSHAGTGGREKLFF
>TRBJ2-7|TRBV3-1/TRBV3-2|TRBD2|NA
TGTGCCAGCAGCCAAGATTCAAGCGGGGGGGCATACGAGCAGTACTTC
CASSQDSSGGAYEQYF
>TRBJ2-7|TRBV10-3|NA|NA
TGTGCCATCAGTGAGTCGACAGGCCGACTCTCCTACGAGCAGTACTTC
CAISESTGRLSYEQYF
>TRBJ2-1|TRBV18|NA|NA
TGTGCCAGCTCACCACGCGGGCCCTACAATGAGCAGTTCTTC
CASSPRGPYNEQFF
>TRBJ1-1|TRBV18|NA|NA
TGTGCCAGCTCACCACAGGAGCTGAACACTGAAGCTTTCTTT
CASSPQELNTEAFF
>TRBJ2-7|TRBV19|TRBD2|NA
TGTGCCAGTAGTGCACAGGGACTAGCGGGGGGCGAGCAGTACTTC
CASSAQGLAGGEQYF
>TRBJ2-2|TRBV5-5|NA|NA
TGTGCCAGCAGCTTGTGGACACAAACGAACACCGGGGAGCTGTTTTTT
CASSLWTQTNTGELFF
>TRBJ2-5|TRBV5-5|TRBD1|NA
TGTGCCAGCAGCCTCAGACTTAATCCCGGGACAGGGGGAGAGACCCAGTACTTC
CASSLRLNPGTGGETQYF
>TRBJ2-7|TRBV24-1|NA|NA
TGTGCCACCAGTGATTGCCCGGGACTCAGAATGGGCGTCTCGTACGAGCAGTACTTC
CATSDCPGLRMGVSYEQYF
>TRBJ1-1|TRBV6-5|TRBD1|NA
TGTGCCAGTCTTTCACAGGGGGCGGGAGAATGGCCGGCTTTCTTT
CASLSQGAGEWPAFF
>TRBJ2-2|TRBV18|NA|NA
TGTGCCAGCTCACCACCTGTTTCAGGGCCCACCGGGGAGCTGTTTTTT
CASSPPVSGPTGELFF
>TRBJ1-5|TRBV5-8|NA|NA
TGTGCCAGCAGCTCCGGACAGATTCAGCCCCAGCATTTT
CASSSGQIQPQHF
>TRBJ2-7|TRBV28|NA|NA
TGTGCCAGCAGACCCGGACACCTCCGCGAGCAGTACTTC
CASRPGHLREQYF
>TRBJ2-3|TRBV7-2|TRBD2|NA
TGTGCCAGCAGCTTACTAGCGGGGGGCCAAGGAGATACGCAGTATTTT
CASSLLAGGQGDTQYF
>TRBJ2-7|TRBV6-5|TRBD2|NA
TGTGCCAGCAGCATAGCGGGGGGTCCCTACGAGCAGTACTTC
CASSIAGGPYEQYF
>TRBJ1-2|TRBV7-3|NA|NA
TGTGCCAGCAGCTTAACAGGGGGAGACTATGGCTACACCTTC
CASSLTGGDYGYTF
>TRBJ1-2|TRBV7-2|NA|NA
TGTGCCAGCAGCTTGCAACCCCCACGACTTGAAAACTATGGCTACACCTTC
CASSLQPPRLENYGYTF
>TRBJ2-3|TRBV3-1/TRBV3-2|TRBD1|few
TGTGCCAGCAGCCAAGAACAGGGGGATACGCAGTATTTT
CASSQEQGDTQYF
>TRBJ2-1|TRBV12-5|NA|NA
TGTGCTAGTGGTTTGGCCCCCAGGGATGAGCAGTTCTTC
CASGLAPRDEQFF
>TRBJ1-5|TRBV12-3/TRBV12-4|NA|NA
TGTGCCAGCAGGCAGAATCAGCCCCAGCATTTT
CASRQNQPQHF
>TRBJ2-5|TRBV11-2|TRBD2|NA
TGTGCCAGCAGCCCACGGACTAGGGAGGAGACCCAGTACTTC
CASSPRTREETQYF
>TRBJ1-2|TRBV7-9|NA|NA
TGTGCCAGCAGCTTCCCCAGAAACGACAGGAGTTTCGTCTATGGCTACACCTTC
CASSFPRNDRSFVYGYTF
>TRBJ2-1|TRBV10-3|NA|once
TGTGCCATCAGTGAAACGAGCTCCTACAATGAGCAGTTCTTC
CAISETSSYNEQFF
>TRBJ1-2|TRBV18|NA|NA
TGTGCCAGCTCACCAAGCGCAGGGGTGACATCTAACTATGGCTACACCTTC
CASSPSAGVTSNYGYTF
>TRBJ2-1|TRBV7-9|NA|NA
TGTGCCAGCAGCTTAGTTGCTAGCCATTACAATGAGCAGTTCTTC
CASSLVASHYNEQFF
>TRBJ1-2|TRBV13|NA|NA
TGTGCCAGCAGCTTAGGCAGGGGATATGCTGGCTACACCTTC
CASSLGRGYAGYTF
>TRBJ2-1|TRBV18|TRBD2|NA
TGTGCCAGCTCACCAAAGGGGATAGCGGGAGGACGAAACTACAATGAGCAGTTCTTC
CASSPKGIAGGRNYNEQFF
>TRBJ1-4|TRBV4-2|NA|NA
TGTGCCAGCAGCCAAGCCCTTAGTAATGAAAAACTGTTTTTT
CASSQALSNEKLFF
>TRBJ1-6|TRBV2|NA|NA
TGTGCCAGCAGTGAACGAGGAAATTCACCCCTCCACTTT
CASSERGNSPLHF
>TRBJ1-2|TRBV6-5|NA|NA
TGTGCCAGCACTGCATTCGGCTATGGCTACACCTTC
CASTAFGYGYTF
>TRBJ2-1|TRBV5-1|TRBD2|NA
TGCGCCAGCAGCTTGGTTCCGGGAGGGGAGCAGTTCTTC
CASSLVPGGEQFF
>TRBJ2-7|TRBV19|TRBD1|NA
TGTGCCACCACCCCGGGACAGAGCGCCTACGAGCAGTACTTC
CATTPGQSAYEQYF
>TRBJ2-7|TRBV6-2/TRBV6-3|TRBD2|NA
TGTGCCAGCAGTTTCCAATCGGGACTAGGCTACGAGCAGTACTTC
CASSFQSGLGYEQYF
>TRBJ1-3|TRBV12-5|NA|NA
TGTGCTAGTGGTTTGGTGCCAGGAGGAAACACCATATATTTT
CASGLVPGGNTIYF
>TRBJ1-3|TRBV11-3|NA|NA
TGTGCCAGCAGCTCGTCGAGCTCTGGAAACACCATATATTTT
CASSSSSSGNTIYF
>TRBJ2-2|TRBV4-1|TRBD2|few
TGCGCCAGCAGCCAAGGAAGTGGCATAGCGGGAGTTACCAACACCGGGGAGCTGTTTTTT
CASSQGSGIAGVTNTGELFF
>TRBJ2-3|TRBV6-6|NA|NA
TGTGCCAGCAGTTACTCGATAAGCGGCACAGATACGCAGTATTTT
CASSYSISGTDTQYF
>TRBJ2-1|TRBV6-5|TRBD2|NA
TGTGCCAGCAGTTACCGTGGCGGGAGTGTAAATGAGCAGTTCTTC
CASSYRGGSVNEQFF
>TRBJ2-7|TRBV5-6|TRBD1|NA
TGTGCCAGCAGCTTATACCAAGGGGGCCACGAGCAGTACTTC
CASSLYQGGHEQYF
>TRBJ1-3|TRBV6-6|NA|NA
TGTGCCAGCAGTTACGACAGCAAAGGAAACACCATATATTTT
CASSYDSKGNTIYF
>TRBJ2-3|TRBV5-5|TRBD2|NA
TGTGCCAGCAGCCTACTAGCGAGAAACACAGATACGCAGTATTTT
CASSLLARNTDTQYF